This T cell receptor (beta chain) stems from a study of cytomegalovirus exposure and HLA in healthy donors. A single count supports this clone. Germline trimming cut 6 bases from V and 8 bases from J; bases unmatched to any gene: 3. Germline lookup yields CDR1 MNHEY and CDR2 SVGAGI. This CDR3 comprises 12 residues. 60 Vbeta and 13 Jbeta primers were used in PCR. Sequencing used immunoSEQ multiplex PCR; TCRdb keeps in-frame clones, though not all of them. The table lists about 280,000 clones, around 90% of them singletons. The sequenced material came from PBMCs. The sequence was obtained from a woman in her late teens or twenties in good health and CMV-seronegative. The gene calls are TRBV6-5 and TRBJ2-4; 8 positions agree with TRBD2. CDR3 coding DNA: TGTGCCAGCAGGGGGACTAGTTACATTCAGTACTTC. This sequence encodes CASRGTSYIQYF.